Below, one T cell receptor (beta chain) is given with its context. As yet, its antigen is unknown. PCR was performed using 60 Vbeta and 13 Jbeta primers. The method was immunoSEQ multiplex PCR; TCRdb's version includes in-frame clones alone and lacks a portion of them. The table lists around 150,000 clones, 82% of them singletons. These data belong to a study of cytomegalovirus exposure and HLA in healthy donors. Whole-study findings and limits: Most CMV-associated TCR beta chains appeared HLA-restricted in a later analysis. The study recorded 164 TCR beta chains that were cytomegalovirus-associated.

V was pared by 0 bases and J by 2 bases, with 11 bases of the junction left unmatched. The CDR3 contains 18 residues. Germline CDR1 is MGHRA and CDR2 is YSYEKL. V usage is TRBV4-1 and J usage is TRBJ2-3; TRBD2 aligns across 7 bases. The material sequenced was PBMCs. This receptor was taken from a girl aged 2-10 years in good health and CMV-seropositive. The CDR3 nucleotides are TGCGCCAGCAGCCAAGATCCCCCCGGGCTAGCGGCCACAGATACGCAGTATTTT. Translated, it gives CASSQDPPGLAATDTQYF.